This TCR beta chain was observed in a study of T cell changes during pregnancy in multiple sclerosis. TCRdb's table, derived via immunoSEQ multiplex PCR, lists solely in-frame clones and lacks some. Here the sample spans about 80,000 clones, approximately 94% being singletons. Trimming pared 10 bases from V and 1 base from J, leaving 17 bases between. The germline gives CDR1 SGHRS, CDR2 YFSETQ. CDR3 length equals 14 residues. The chain joins TRBV5-1 to TRBJ1-1; D unclear. The receptor was derived from a female donor with multiple sclerosis, enrolled in a pregnancy study. The material sequenced was peripheral blood, taken in the third trimester of pregnancy. CDR3 DNA sequence: TGCGCCTCCAGCGTACCGGCACAGAACACTGAAGCTTTCTTT. This codes for CASSVPAQNTEAFF. Combining the CDR3 with reference TRBV5-1 and TRBJ1-1 gives the whole variable domain KAGVTQTPRYLIKTRGQQVTLSCSPISGHRSVSWYQQTPGQGLQFLFEYFSETQRNKGNFPGRFSGRQFSNSRSEMNVSTLELGDSALYLCASSVPAQNTEAFFGQGTRLTVV.